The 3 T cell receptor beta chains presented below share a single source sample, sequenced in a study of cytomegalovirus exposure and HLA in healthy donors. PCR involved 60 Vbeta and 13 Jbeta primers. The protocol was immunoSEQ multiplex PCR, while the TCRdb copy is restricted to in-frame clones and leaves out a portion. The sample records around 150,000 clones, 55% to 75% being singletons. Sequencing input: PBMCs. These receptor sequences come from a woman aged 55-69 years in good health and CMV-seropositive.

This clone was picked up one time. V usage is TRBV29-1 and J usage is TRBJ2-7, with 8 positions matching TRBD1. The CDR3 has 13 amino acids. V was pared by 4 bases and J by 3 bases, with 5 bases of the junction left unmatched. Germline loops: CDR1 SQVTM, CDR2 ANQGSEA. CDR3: CSVGGQVGYEQYF. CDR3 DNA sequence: TGCAGCGTTGGGGGACAGGTGGGCTACGAGCAGTACTTC.

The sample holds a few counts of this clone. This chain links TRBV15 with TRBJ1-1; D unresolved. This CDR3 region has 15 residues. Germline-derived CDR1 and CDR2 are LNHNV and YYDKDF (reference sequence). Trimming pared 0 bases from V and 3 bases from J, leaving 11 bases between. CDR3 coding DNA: TGTGCCACCAGCAGAGAGGTGGGAGGACACACTGAAGCTTTCTTT. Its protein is CATSREVGGHTEAFF.

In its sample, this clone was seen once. The CDR3 protein is CASTGSSYNEQFF. The DNA for the CDR3 is TGTGCCAGTACCGGGAGCTCCTACAATGAGCAGTTCTTC. V and J are TRBV19 and TRBJ2-1, with D possibly being TRBD2 (6 bases). CDR3 length: 13 amino acids. Germline CDR1 is LNHDA and CDR2 is SQIVND (reference sequence). V shed 7 bases and J shed 0 bases, with 7 bases lying between them.